A single sample gave rise to the 20 T cell receptor beta chains below, sequenced in a study of T-cell reconstitution after alpha-beta-depleted transplantation in children. The TCRbeta library was prepared with unique molecular identifiers. TCRdb independently ran MiXCR on the PCR reads; one entry per CDR3 protein. Altogether approximately 400,000 distinct CDR3 sequences are present, about 11% being singletons, with the ten largest covering 5% to 6.5%. The specimen comprised PBMCs from the stem cell graft donor, sampled from the stem cell graft. The source is a human donor who donated a stem cell graft to a child with acute myeloid leukemia.

This clonotype was counted between two and nine times. V and J are TRBV20-1 and TRBJ2-1; TRBD2 matches at 9 bases. Germline CDR1 and CDR2: DFQATT and SNEGSKA (reference sequence). Losses at the gene ends were 1 base for V and 0 bases for J; bases not matched to a gene: 4. The CDR3 runs 16 residues. The CDR3 bases are TGCAGTGCTAGAGGCGGTAGCGGGGGCTCCTACAATGAGCAGTTCTTC. It specifies CSARGGSGGSYNEQFF.

This clonotype was seen many times. The chain employs TRBV29-1 and TRBJ2-1; 8 bases align to TRBD1. CDR1 and CDR2 from the germline V gene are SQVTM and ANQGSEA. J gave up 6 bases and V 8 bases, and 12 bases lay outside the gene matches. The CDR3 has 14 residues. Here the CDR3 reads CSFLSTGGGNEQFF. The CDR3 DNA sequence: TGCAGCTTCTTGAGTACAGGGGGTGGCAATGAGCAGTTCTTC.

This clonotype was seen a few times. The chain joins TRBV6-1 to TRBJ2-1; D possibly corresponds to TRBD2 (5 bases). Germline V gene lookup returns CDR1 MNHNS and CDR2 SASEGT. The CDR3 extends over 15 amino acids. The ends were cut back, 5 bases at V and 7 bases at J, with 18 bases in the middle. DNA for the CDR3: TGTGCCAGCAGTCTCCTGGGTGGGAGCTCAAATGAGCAGTTCTTC. Its translation is CASSLLGGSSNEQFF.

This clonotype was counted between two and nine times. This sequence joins TRBV10-3 and TRBJ2-7; maybe TRBD2 (6 bases). The CDR3 spans 15 residues. The germline CDR1 and CDR2 sequences are ENHRY and SYGVKD. Trimming took off 0 bases at V and 5 bases at J, with 14 bases between the two ends. CDR3 bases: TGTGCCATCAGTGAGTCATCGGGCCGCGGGGACGAGCAGTACTTC. Translated: CAISESSGRGDEQYF.

This clonotype was counted between two and nine times. This chain connects TRBV12-3 or TRBV12-4 to TRBJ2-3; D gene uncertain. V was trimmed by 6 bases and J by 5 bases, leaving 18 bases between them. This CDR3 has 15 residues. In nucleotides, the CDR3 is TGTGCCAGCAGCAAAACACACCCGAGTGTAGATACGCAGTATTTT. It specifies CASSKTHPSVDTQYF.

A few counts support this clonotype. J is TRBJ2-7 and V is TRBV6-1; possible D gene TRBD2, 6 bases. Trimming stripped 3 bases from V and 0 bases from J, with 9 bases between. The CDR3 spans 14 residues. Germline V gives CDR1 MNHNS, CDR2 SASEGT. The CDR3: CASSDFGGSYEQYF. In nucleotides, the CDR3 is TGTGCCAGCAGTGACTTCGGGGGCTCCTACGAGCAGTACTTC.

The V gene is TRBV5-1, the J gene TRBJ2-7; 7 bases line up with TRBD2. The CDR3 is made up of 15 amino acids. With 0 bases clipped from V and 1 base from J, the junction kept 4 bases outside the gene matches. CDR1 and CDR2 from the germline V gene are SGHRS and YFSETQ. Here the CDR3 reads CASSLVAGASYEQYF. In nucleotides, the CDR3 is TGCGCCAGCAGCTTGGTTGCGGGAGCATCCTACGAGCAGTACTTC.

This clonotype came up many times. The V and J genes are TRBV29-1 and TRBJ1-1; no firm D call. Trimming took off 6 bases at V and 1 base at J, with 9 bases between the two ends. The germline V gene encodes CDR1 SQVTM and CDR2 ANQGSEA. The CDR3 is 12 residues long. CDR3 in amino acids: CSVGSGNTEAFF. CDR3 sequence (DNA): TGCAGCGTGGGGTCCGGGAACACTGAAGCTTTCTTT.

V and J are TRBV6-2 or TRBV6-3 and TRBJ2-7; 10 bases match TRBD1. J lost 7 bases, V lost 2 bases, and 11 bases had no gene match. The CDR3 has 16 amino acids. The V gene's germline CDR1 is MNHEY and CDR2 SVGEGT. This chain's CDR3 is CASSYTYDRGLWEQYF. The CDR3 DNA reads TGTGCCAGCAGTTACACCTATGACAGGGGGCTATGGGAGCAGTACTTC.

The gene calls are TRBV10-2 and TRBJ2-5; TRBD1 is a possible D gene (5 bases). The V end lost 2 bases, the J end lost 8 bases, and 12 bases lay between the germline ends. The CDR3 is 13 amino acids. The V gene's germline CDR1 is WSHSY and CDR2 SAAADI. The chain's CDR3 is CASSEVSQGTQYF. In DNA, the CDR3 is TGCGCCAGCAGTGAGGTCAGCCAGGGTACCCAGTACTTC.

This clonotype was detected only a few times. The CDR3 loop is CSASPTSGLSYEQYF. The CDR3 DNA follows: TGCAGTGCTAGTCCCACTAGCGGGCTGTCCTACGAGCAGTACTTC. The rearrangement links TRBV20-1 to TRBJ2-7; 9 bases fit TRBD2. CDR1 DFQATT and CDR2 SNEGSKA come from the germline V gene (reference sequence). Trimming at V came to 3 bases and at J to 1 base, leaving 7 bases not matched to a gene. The CDR3 contains 15 residues.

This rearrangement joins TRBV3-1 to TRBJ2-1, with unresolved D. Germline V lookup: CDR1 LGHDT, CDR2 YNNKEL (reference sequence). The CDR3 length is 14 residues. The V and J ends lost 5 bases and 3 bases respectively, with 11 bases between them. CDR3: CASSFSDGYNEQFF. The CDR3 nucleotides are TGTGCCAGCAGCTTCAGTGACGGCTACAATGAGCAGTTCTTC.

CDR3 in amino acids: CASSSRDRDGSEQFF. The CDR3 DNA is TGTGCCAGCAGCTCCCGGGACAGGGATGGGAGTGAGCAGTTCTTC. The gene calls are TRBV7-6 and TRBJ2-1; 9 nucleotides line up with TRBD1. The V gene's germline CDR1 is SGHVS and CDR2 FNYEAQ. This CDR3 has 15 residues. V shed 4 bases, J shed 9 bases, and the junction held 10 bases outside the gene matches.

This clonotype has just a few counts. The rearrangement uses TRBV20-1 and TRBJ1-1; the D is unclear. V was clipped by 1 base and J by 8 bases, with 14 bases between them. Germline V gene data show CDR1 as DFQATT and CDR2 as SNEGSKA (reference sequence). This CDR3 region has 13 residues. CDR3 amino acids: CSARGPLGPEAFF. As DNA, the CDR3 is TGCAGTGCTAGAGGCCCTTTGGGCCCGGAAGCTTTCTTT.

This clonotype has a count of ten or more. The chain recombines TRBV18 with TRBJ2-7, with TRBD1 matching 9 bases. This CDR3 spans 13 amino acids. V lost 3 bases to trimming and J lost 5 bases; unmatched junction nucleotides: 2. Germline CDR1 and CDR2: KGHSH and LQKENI. The CDR3 spells CASSPGQGHEQYF. CDR3 bases: TGTGCCAGCTCACCGGGACAGGGTCACGAGCAGTACTTC.

This clonotype came up once. J is TRBJ2-1 and V is TRBV6-2 or TRBV6-3; 7 bases are a match to TRBD2. Germline assignment: CDR1 MNHEY and CDR2 SVGEGT. Trimming removed 4 bases from V and 3 bases from J; junction bases left unmatched: 12. The CDR3 contains 17 residues. CDR3 in DNA: TGTGCCAGCAGTTTCCTGGGCCAGCGGGAACTCTACAATGAGCAGTTCTTC. Translating it yields CASSFLGQRELYNEQFF.

This clonotype has just a few counts. V and J are TRBV29-1 and TRBJ2-7, with a possible D match to TRBD1 (5 bases). Deletions cut 5 bases from V and 3 bases from J, with 20 bases between. Germline values: CDR1 SQVTM, CDR2 ANQGSEA. The CDR3 covers 15 residues. The DNA for the CDR3 is TGCAGCGTTTCCCTGACAGCCATTCGCCTCTACGAGCAGTACTTC. Amino acid sequence: CSVSLTAIRLYEQYF.

The chain recombines TRBV27 with TRBJ1-6; D is ambiguous. The CDR3 contains 17 residues. Trimming cost V 6 bases and J 5 bases, with 20 bases left between them. The germline V gene has CDR1 MNHEY and CDR2 SMNVEV (reference sequence). The CDR3 loop reads CASSPWVGFRNNSPLHF. The CDR3, as DNA: TGTGCCAGCAGCCCATGGGTGGGATTCCGCAATAATTCACCCCTCCACTTT.

J is TRBJ1-6 and V is TRBV27; D is unresolved. Germline CDR1 is MNHEY and CDR2 is SMNVEV (reference sequence). This CDR3 contains 13 residues. V shed 4 bases and J shed 9 bases, with 10 bases lying between them. CDR3 nucleotide sequence: TGTGCCAGCAGTTCCCGTTTGGGTTCACCCCTCCACTTT. Protein product: CASSSRLGSPLHF.

The V call is TRBV29-1, the J call TRBJ2-3; weak D call: TRBD1 (9 bases). Trimming pared 3 bases from V and 8 bases from J, leaving 24 bases between. CDR1 and CDR2 (germline): SQVTM, ANQGSEA. CDR3 length: 16 amino acids. The DNA of the CDR3 is TGCAGCGTTGACCCCGGGGGGGGACAGGGTTTCGGTACGCAGTATTTT. This gives the protein CSVDPGGGQGFGTQYF.